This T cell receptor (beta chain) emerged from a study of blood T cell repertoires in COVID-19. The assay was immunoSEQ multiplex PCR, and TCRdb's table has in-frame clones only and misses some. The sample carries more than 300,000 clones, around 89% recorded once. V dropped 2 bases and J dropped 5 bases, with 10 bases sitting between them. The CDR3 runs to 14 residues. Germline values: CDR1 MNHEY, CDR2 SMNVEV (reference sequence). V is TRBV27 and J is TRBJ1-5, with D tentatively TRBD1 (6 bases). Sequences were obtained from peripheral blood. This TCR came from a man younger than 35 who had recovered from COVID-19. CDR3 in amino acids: CASSLGRGDQPQHF. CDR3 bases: TGTGCCAGCAGTTTAGGCAGGGGAGATCAGCCCCAGCATTTT.